This is a list of T cell receptor beta chains from one sample in a study of OX40 agonist ivuxolimab in advanced cancers. Some clones are missing from TCRdb's copy, which holds only in-frame ones; the method was immunoSEQ multiplex PCR. The table has 25,000 to 35,000 clones, 85% seen once. This specimen was CD4+ or CD8+ T cells sorted from blood, taken in a trial of the OX40 agonist ivuxolimab. Receptor source: an adult with an advanced solid tumor such as melanoma, head and neck, liver or kidney cancer. CDR3s include the opening cysteine and the closing phenylalanine or tryptophan. D genes are given only for firm matches. Not all rows give a size; the values are once, few, many and, for expanded clones, a class.

TRBV7-8,.,TRBD1,TRBJ1-1,CASSIWTGGINTEAFF,TGTGCCAGCAGCATCTGGACAGGGGGCATAAACACTGAAGCTTTCTTT
TRBV7-9,few,.,TRBJ1-6,CASSPDSRSYNSPLHF,TGTGCCAGCAGCCCGGACAGTAGGTCCTATAATTCACCCCTCCACTTT
TRBV11-2,.,.,TRBJ2-6,CASTQVEAGANVLTF,TGTGCCAGCACTCAGGTAGAGGCCGGGGCCAACGTCCTGACTTTC
TRBV4-1,few,.,TRBJ1-2,CASSQRGTTNYGYTF,TGCGCCAGCAGCCAAAGGGGGACTACTAACTATGGCTACACCTTC
TRBV5-1,.,.,TRBJ1-4,CASSYNNDWTNEKLFF,TGCGCCAGCAGCTACAACAACGATTGGACTAATGAAAAACTGTTTTTT
TRBV5-6,.,.,TRBJ1-4,CASSLDLDEKLFF,TGTGCCAGCAGCTTGGATTTGGACGAAAAACTGTTTTTT
TRBV7-8,.,TRBD2,TRBJ2-1,CASSWTSGGGSYNEQFF,TGTGCCAGCAGCTGGACTAGCGGGGGGGGTAGCTACAATGAGCAGTTCTTC
TRBV10-1,.,TRBD2,TRBJ2-5,CASSAAGTTLETQYF,TGCGCCAGCAGTGCAGCCGGGACTACATTAGAGACCCAGTACTTC
TRBV4-3,.,TRBD1,TRBJ2-2,CASSPHRGYTGELFF,TGCGCCAGCAGCCCCCACAGGGGATACACCGGGGAGCTGTTTTTT
TRBV29-1,.,.,TRBJ1-1,CSAGQPNTEAFF,TGCAGCGCCGGACAGCCGAACACTGAAGCTTTCTTT
TRBV27,once,.,TRBJ1-3,CASSSMTEAGNTIYF,TGTGCCAGCAGTTCGATGACAGAGGCTGGAAACACCATATATTTT
TRBV19,.,TRBD1,TRBJ2-3,CASSRVDRDLSTDTQYF,TGTGCCAGTAGTAGAGTAGACAGGGACCTTAGCACAGATACGCAGTATTTT
TRBV6-5,once,TRBD2,TRBJ2-5,CASSPLAATQETQYF,TGTGCCAGCAGTCCACTAGCGGCGACACAAGAGACCCAGTACTTC
TRBV5-8,.,TRBD1,TRBJ2-7,CASSAADPGQGAYEQYF,TGTGCCAGCAGCGCCGCAGACCCGGGACAGGGGGCCTACGAGCAGTACTTC
TRBV6-5,once,.,TRBJ1-2,CASSYSVGDIYGYTF,TGTGCCAGCAGTTACTCAGTGGGGGATATCTATGGCTACACCTTC
TRBV30,once,TRBD1,TRBJ1-6,CAWTGTGISSPLHF,TGTGCCTGGACCGGGACAGGGATATCTTCACCCCTCCACTTT
TRBV27,.,.,TRBJ2-5,CASSYAGGETQYF,TGTGCCAGCAGTTACGCCGGTGGGGAGACCCAGTACTTC
TRBV2,once,.,TRBJ2-3,CASSELLAGTDTQYF,TGTGCCAGCAGTGAATTACTAGCAGGCACAGATACGCAGTATTTT
TRBV29-1,.,.,TRBJ2-3,CSVPGHLTDTQYF,TGCAGCGTTCCGGGACACCTCACAGATACGCAGTATTTT
TRBV5-1,.,.,TRBJ1-2,CASSLLRIYGYTF,TGCGCCAGCAGCTTGTTGCGAATCTATGGCTACACCTTC
TRBV6-4,few,TRBD2,TRBJ2-2,CASSPSGGSTGELFF,TGTGCCAGCAGTCCCAGCGGGGGTTCCACCGGGGAGCTGTTTTTT
TRBV2,.,TRBD1,TRBJ2-7,CAGTGAPIYEQYF,TGTGCCGGGACAGGGGCCCCCATCTACGAGCAGTACTTC
TRBV7-6,once,TRBD1,TRBJ2-2,CASSSGQGASMNTGELFF,TGTGCCAGCAGCTCGGGACAGGGGGCTTCCATGAACACCGGGGAGCTGTTTTTT
TRBV15,.,.,TRBJ1-4,CATATLVTNEKLFF,TGTGCCACCGCAACATTAGTGACTAATGAAAAACTGTTTTTT
TRBV11-2,.,.,TRBJ1-2,CASSGGDGFYGYTF,TGTGCCAGCAGCGGTGGGGACGGCTTCTATGGCTACACCTTC
TRBV6-1,.,.,TRBJ1-5,CASSVGNGNQPQHF,TGTGCCAGCAGTGTAGGGAACGGCAATCAGCCCCAGCATTTT
TRBV5-8,.,TRBD1,TRBJ1-2,CASSNSGTGNYGYTF,TGTGCCAGCAGCAACTCCGGGACAGGGAACTATGGCTACACCTTC
TRBV4-2,.,.,TRBJ2-1,CASSQEGQGAYNEQFF,TGTGCCAGCAGCCAAGAAGGCCAGGGAGCCTACAATGAGCAGTTCTTC
TRBV9,.,.,TRBJ2-1,CASSLPGTRNEQFF,TGTGCCAGCAGCCTACCCGGGACAAGGAATGAGCAGTTCTTC
TRBV7-6,.,.,TRBJ2-1,CASSSAGNEQFF,TGTGCCAGCAGCTCCGCCGGGAATGAGCAGTTCTTC
TRBV19,.,.,TRBJ1-4,CASSITSSGEKLFF,TGTGCCAGTAGTATAACAAGTTCTGGGGAAAAACTGTTTTTT
TRBV9,.,TRBD2,TRBJ2-3,CASSSRSGGLHTDTQYF,TGTGCCAGCAGCTCCCGGAGCGGGGGCCTCCACACAGATACGCAGTATTTT
TRBV6-5,.,.,TRBJ1-6,CASRPGHYNSPLHF,TGTGCCAGCAGGCCGGGACACTATAATTCACCCCTCCACTTT
TRBV27,.,.,TRBJ2-1,CASSLIRADVNEQFF,TGTGCCAGCAGTTTGATACGAGCGGACGTCAATGAGCAGTTCTTC
TRBV4-3,.,.,TRBJ2-1,CASSPRVSSYNEQFF,TGCGCCAGCAGCCCCAGGGTAAGCTCCTACAATGAGCAGTTCTTC
TRBV28,many,.,TRBJ2-7,CASSTGGRGSTYEQYF,TGTGCCAGCAGCACAGGCGGCAGGGGAAGTACCTACGAGCAGTACTTC
TRBV9,.,TRBD1,TRBJ1-1,CASSGPGQGRDEAFF,TGTGCCAGCAGCGGGCCGGGACAGGGCAGGGACGAAGCTTTCTTT
TRBV2,.,.,TRBJ1-1,CARWASWGGQTTEAFF,TGTGCCAGATGGGCGTCCTGGGGGGGGCAGACCACTGAAGCTTTCTTT
TRBV28,.,.,TRBJ1-2,CASSHGTNYGYTF,TGTGCCAGCAGCCACGGGACAAACTATGGCTACACCTTC
TRBV6-1,.,.,TRBJ2-5,CASSEWGGRETQYF,TGTGCCAGCAGTGAATGGGGAGGTCGAGAGACCCAGTACTTC
TRBV27,.,.,TRBJ1-3,CASSRGVSGNTIYF,TGTGCCAGCAGTCGAGGGGTCTCTGGAAACACCATATATTTT